These 15 T cell receptor beta chains were all obtained from the same sample, sequenced in a study of regulatory T cells in long-lasting Graves disease. The time point denotes: newly diagnosed GD, antithyroid drugs for less than 3 months. PBMC-derived RNA was used for the TCR library. Assembly of TCR beta libraries relied on iRepertoire HTBI primers together with Arm-PCR of CDR3 regions. TCRdb recomputed calls from the multiplex PCR reads with MiXCR, one row per CDR3 protein. The data contain 510,000 or so distinct CDR3 sequences, 12% of them singletons. The data were also submitted as part of a second study, on T cells in Graves' hyperthyroidism and ophthalmopathy.

The sample in question was peripheral blood mononuclear cells (PBMCs), obtained at new diagnosis, from a patient treated with antithyroid drugs. These receptors originate from a woman in her twenties or thirties with Graves disease.

This clonotype showed up just a few times. This chain joins TRBV19 and TRBJ2-7; D might be TRBD2 (6 bases). The V and J ends lost 6 bases and 2 bases respectively, with 11 bases between them. The CDR3 has 13 amino acids. Germline CDR1 and CDR2: LNHDA and SQIVND (reference sequence). CDR3 sequence reads: CASRAGAPYEQYF. The CDR3 nucleotides are TGTGCCAGTAGAGCGGGCGCTCCCTACGAGCAGTACTTC.

This clonotype was observed a few times. The rearrangement uses TRBV3-1 and TRBJ2-7; tentatively, D is TRBD2 (5 bases). The V gene's germline CDR1 is LGHDT and CDR2 YNNKEL (reference sequence). Trimming shortened V by 3 bases and J by 3 bases, and 12 bases separated the two germline ends. This CDR3 is 14 amino acids long. CDR3 in DNA: TGTGCCAGCAGCCACCTCGGGGAGAACTACGAGCAGTACTTC. Protein: CASSHLGENYEQYF.

V and J are TRBV20-1 and TRBJ2-7; D is unresolved. The V gene lost 5 bases and the J gene lost 0 bases, with 11 bases spanning the gap. This CDR3 is 13 amino acids long. Germline V gene data show CDR1 as DFQATT and CDR2 as SNEGSKA (reference sequence). The CDR3 DNA reads as TGCAGTGCTCCCTACTTAAACTCCTACGAGCAGTACTTC. Its protein product is CSAPYLNSYEQYF.

This clonotype was detected many times. The rearrangement uses TRBV11-2 and TRBJ1-1; D not certain. There are 15 residues in the CDR3. Deletions cut 4 bases from V and 2 bases from J, with 14 bases between. Looked up from germline, CDR1 is SGHAT and CDR2 is FQNNGV. CDR3 in DNA: TGTGCCAGCAGCTCCACGCCGGAGGTAAACACTGAAGCTTTCTTT. The encoded protein is CASSSTPEVNTEAFF.

This clonotype was seen at least ten times. The chain is built from TRBV7-8 and TRBJ1-4; D uncertain. With 5 bases removed from V and 8 bases from J, the gap between germline ends came to 18 bases. There are 15 residues in the CDR3. CDR1 is SGHVS and CDR2 is FQNEAQ in the germline V gene. CDR3 protein: CASSHSLGGPEKLFF. CDR3 sequence (DNA): TGTGCCAGCAGCCACAGTTTGGGTGGGCCAGAAAAACTGTTTTTT.

This sequence joins TRBV7-2 and TRBJ2-1; weak D call: TRBD2 (5 bases). V lost 4 bases to trimming and J lost 4 bases, with 11 bases between them. Germline V gene sequence: CDR1 SGHTA, CDR2 FQGNSA. The CDR3 totals 14 residues. The CDR3 nucleotides are TGTGCCAGCAGCTCTCGTACTAGATACAATGAGCAGTTCTTC. Translating it yields CASSSRTRYNEQFF.

This clonotype was recorded many times. V and J are TRBV11-2 and TRBJ1-2; the D is unclear. The germline CDR1 and CDR2 sequences are SGHAT and FQNNGV. This CDR3 has 13 residues. V was pared by 3 bases and J by 9 bases, with 14 bases between. The CDR3 loop reads CASSLGSGRRYTF. The CDR3, as DNA: TGTGCCAGCAGCTTGGGATCCGGACGTCGCTACACCTTC.

The V call is TRBV5-1, the J call TRBJ2-1, with 8 bases aligning to TRBD2. Trimming took 1 base from V and 6 from J; bases not matched to a gene: 6. The CDR3 runs 15 residues. Germline loops: CDR1 SGHRS, CDR2 YFSETQ. Here the CDR3 reads CASSLKISGSNEQFF. CDR3 bases: TGCGCCAGCAGCTTGAAGATAAGCGGGAGCAATGAGCAGTTCTTC.

In this sample, this clonotype turned up many times. CDR3 loop: CASVRGYAYNSPLHF. CDR3 bases: TGTGCCAGCGTACGAGGTTACGCCTATAATTCACCCCTCCACTTT. The chain links TRBV28 to TRBJ1-6; D remains ambiguous. From germline, CDR1 is MDHEN and CDR2 SYDVKM. Trimming pared 8 bases from V and 2 bases from J, leaving 13 bases between. This CDR3 is 15 amino acids long.

This clonotype was seen ten or more times. The chain couples TRBV2 to TRBJ2-6; D gene uncertain. Germline assignment: CDR1 SNHLY and CDR2 FYNNEI. The V end lost 5 bases, the J end lost 1 base, and 6 bases lay between the germline ends. The CDR3 is 14 amino acids. CDR3 DNA sequence: TGTGCCAGCAGTCGGCAATCTGGGGCCAACGTCCTGACTTTC. Translation: CASSRQSGANVLTF.

This clonotype was seen many times. The chain has TRBV7-2 and TRBJ2-1, with 9 bases aligning to TRBD2. V was pared by 5 bases and J by 1 base, with 6 bases of the junction left unmatched. In germline, CDR1 is SGHTA, CDR2 FQGNSA. This CDR3 is 16 amino acids long. Here the CDR3 reads CASSELAGPSYNEQFF. The CDR3 coding sequence is TGTGCCAGCAGCGAACTAGCGGGCCCTTCCTACAATGAGCAGTTCTTC. Full variable domain (missing parts from reference TRBV7-2 and TRBJ2-1): GAGVSQSPSNKVTEKGKDVELRCDPISGHTALYWYRQSLGQGLEFLIYFQGNSAPDKSGLPSDRFSAERTGGSVSTLTIQRTQQEDSAVYLCASSELAGPSYNEQFFGPGTRLTVL.

This clonotype was seen many times. This rearrangement joins TRBV24-1 to TRBJ2-2; possible D gene TRBD1, 5 bases. Germline-derived CDR1 and CDR2 are KGHDR and SFDVKD. The CDR3 consists of 16 residues. Trimming left V 3 bases short and J 2 bases short, with 12 bases between. DNA of the CDR3: TGTGCCACCAGTGATGTCAGGGTGTCCAACACCGGGGAGCTGTTTTTT. It is translated as CATSDVRVSNTGELFF.

The table lists this clonotype with a few counts. This sequence joins TRBV9 and TRBJ1-5; D uncertain. The CDR3 has 14 residues. The ends were cut back, 2 bases at V and 3 bases at J, with 9 bases in the middle. The germline CDR1 and CDR2 sequences are SGDLS and YYNGEE. The CDR3 spells CASSVTDSNQPQHF. In DNA form, the CDR3 reads TGTGCCAGCAGCGTCACGGATTCCAATCAGCCCCAGCATTTT.

This clonotype was observed at least ten times. V and J are TRBV2 and TRBJ2-1; the D is unclear. The germline V gene encodes CDR1 SNHLY and CDR2 FYNNEI. The length of the CDR3 is 13 residues. Trimming took 5 bases from V and 1 from J, leaving 6 bases between them. CDR3 DNA: TGTGCCAGCAGTAAGGAATCCTACAATGAGCAGTTCTTC. It encodes CASSKESYNEQFF.

The chain combines TRBV7-9 with TRBJ1-1; 11 nucleotides match TRBD1. The J segment lost 1 base and the V segment lost 5 bases, leaving 3 bases of the junction unmatched. CDR1 and CDR2 from the germline V gene are SEHNR and FQNEAQ (reference sequence). The CDR3 consists of 15 residues. Written as DNA, the CDR3 is TGTGCCAGCAGCCGGACAGGGGGCGCGAACACTGAAGCTTTCTTT. Protein: CASSRTGGANTEAFF.